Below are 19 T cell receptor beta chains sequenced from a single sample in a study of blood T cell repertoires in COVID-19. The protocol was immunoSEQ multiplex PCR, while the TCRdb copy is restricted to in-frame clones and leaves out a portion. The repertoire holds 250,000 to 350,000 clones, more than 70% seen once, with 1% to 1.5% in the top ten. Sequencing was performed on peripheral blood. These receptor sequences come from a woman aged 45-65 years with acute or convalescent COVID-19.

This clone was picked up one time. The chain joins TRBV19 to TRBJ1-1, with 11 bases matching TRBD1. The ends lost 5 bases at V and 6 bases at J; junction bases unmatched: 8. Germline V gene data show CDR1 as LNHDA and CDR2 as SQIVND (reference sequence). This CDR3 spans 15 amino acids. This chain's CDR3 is CASSQLTGQGAEAFF. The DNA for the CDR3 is TGTGCCAGTAGTCAGTTAACGGGACAGGGGGCTGAAGCTTTCTTT.

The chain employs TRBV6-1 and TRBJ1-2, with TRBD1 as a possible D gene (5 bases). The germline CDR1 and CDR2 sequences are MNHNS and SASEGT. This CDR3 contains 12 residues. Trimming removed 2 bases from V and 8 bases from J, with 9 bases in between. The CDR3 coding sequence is TGTGCCAGCAGTGAACCGACAGAAGGCTACACCTTC. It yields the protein CASSEPTEGYTF.

CDR3 sequence reads: CASSDSQEDTIYF. Written as DNA, the CDR3 is TGTGCCAGTAGTGACTCCCAAGAAGACACCATATATTTT. The genes are TRBV19 and TRBJ1-3; D is uncertain. Germline assignment: CDR1 LNHDA and CDR2 SQIVND (reference sequence). V shed 5 bases and J shed 8 bases, with 13 bases lying between them. The CDR3 spans 13 residues.

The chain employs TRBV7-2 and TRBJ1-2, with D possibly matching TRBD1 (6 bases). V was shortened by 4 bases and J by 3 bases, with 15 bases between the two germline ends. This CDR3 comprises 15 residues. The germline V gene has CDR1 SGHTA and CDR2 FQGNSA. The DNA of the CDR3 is TGTGCCAGCAGCTACAACGTCAGACAGGACTATGGCTACACCTTC. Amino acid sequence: CASSYNVRQDYGYTF.

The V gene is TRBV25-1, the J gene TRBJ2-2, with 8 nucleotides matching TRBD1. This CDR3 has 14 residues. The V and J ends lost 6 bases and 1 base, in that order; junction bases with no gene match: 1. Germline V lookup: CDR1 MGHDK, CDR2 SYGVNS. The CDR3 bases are TGTGCCAGCAGAGGGACAGGGAACACCGGGGAGCTGTTTTTT. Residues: CASRGTGNTGELFF.

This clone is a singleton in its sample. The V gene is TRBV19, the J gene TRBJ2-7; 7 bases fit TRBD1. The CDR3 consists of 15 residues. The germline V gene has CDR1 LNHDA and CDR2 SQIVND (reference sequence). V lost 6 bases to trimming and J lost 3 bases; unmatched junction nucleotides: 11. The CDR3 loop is CASRTAGTAFYEQYF. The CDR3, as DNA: TGTGCCAGTAGGACTGCCGGGACAGCCTTCTACGAGCAGTACTTC.

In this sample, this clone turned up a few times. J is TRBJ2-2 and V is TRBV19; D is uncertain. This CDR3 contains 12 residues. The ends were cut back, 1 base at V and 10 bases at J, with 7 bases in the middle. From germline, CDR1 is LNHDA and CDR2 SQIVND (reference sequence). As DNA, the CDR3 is TGTGCCAGTAGTATAGGAGGTGTGGAGCTGTTTTTT. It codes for CASSIGGVELFF.

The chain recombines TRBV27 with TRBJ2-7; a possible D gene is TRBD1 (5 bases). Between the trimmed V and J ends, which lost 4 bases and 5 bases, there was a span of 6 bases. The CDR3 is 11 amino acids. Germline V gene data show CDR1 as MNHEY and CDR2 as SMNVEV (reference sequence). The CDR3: CASSSGNEQYV. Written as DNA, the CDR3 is TGTGCCAGCAGTTCAGGGAACGAGCAGTACGTC.

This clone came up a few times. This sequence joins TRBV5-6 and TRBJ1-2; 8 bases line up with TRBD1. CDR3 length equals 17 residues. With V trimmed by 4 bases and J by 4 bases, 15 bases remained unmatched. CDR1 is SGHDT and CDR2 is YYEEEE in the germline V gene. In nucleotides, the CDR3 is TGTGCCAGCAGCGCGGGACAGGCAATTTTCAGCCCCTATGGCTACACCTTC. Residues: CASSAGQAIFSPYGYTF. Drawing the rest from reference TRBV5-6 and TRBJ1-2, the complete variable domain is DAGVTQSPTHLIKTRGQQVTLRCSPKSGHDTVSWYQQALGQGPQFIFQYYEEEERQRGNFPDRFSGHQFPNYSSELNVNALLLGDSALYLCASSAGQAIFSPYGYTFGSGTRLTVV.

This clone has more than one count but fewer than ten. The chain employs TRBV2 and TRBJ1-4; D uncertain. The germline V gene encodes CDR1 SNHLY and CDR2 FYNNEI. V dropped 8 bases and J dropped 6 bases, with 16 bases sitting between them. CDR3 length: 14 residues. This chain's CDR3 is CASLRLGRDEKLFF. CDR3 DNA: TGTGCCAGCCTAAGGCTAGGGCGGGATGAAAAACTGTTTTTT.

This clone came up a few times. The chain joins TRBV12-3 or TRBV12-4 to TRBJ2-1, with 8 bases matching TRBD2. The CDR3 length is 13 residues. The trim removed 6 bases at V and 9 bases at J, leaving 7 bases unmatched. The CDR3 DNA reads TGTGCCAGCAGGGTGGGACTAGGGAGTGAGCAGTTCTTC. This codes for CASRVGLGSEQFF.

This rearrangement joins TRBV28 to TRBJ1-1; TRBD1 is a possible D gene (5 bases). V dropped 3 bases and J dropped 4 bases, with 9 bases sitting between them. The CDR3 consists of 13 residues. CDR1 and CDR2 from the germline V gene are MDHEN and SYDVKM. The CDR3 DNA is TGTGCCAGCAGTTTGGGGGGGGTCACTGAAGCTTTCTTT. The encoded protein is CASSLGGVTEAFF.

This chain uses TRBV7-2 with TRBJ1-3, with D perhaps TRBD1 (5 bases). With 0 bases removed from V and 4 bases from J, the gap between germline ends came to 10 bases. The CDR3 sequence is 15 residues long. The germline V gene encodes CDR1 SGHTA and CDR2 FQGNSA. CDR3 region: CASSLAQGGGNTIYF. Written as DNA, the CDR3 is TGTGCCAGCAGCTTAGCGCAGGGTGGCGGAAACACCATATATTTT.

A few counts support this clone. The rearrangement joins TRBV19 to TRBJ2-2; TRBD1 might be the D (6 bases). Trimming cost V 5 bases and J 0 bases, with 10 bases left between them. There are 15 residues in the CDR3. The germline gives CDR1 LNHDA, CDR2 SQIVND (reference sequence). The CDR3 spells CASSPRGANTGELFF. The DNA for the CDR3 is TGTGCCAGTAGTCCCAGGGGAGCGAACACCGGGGAGCTGTTTTTT.

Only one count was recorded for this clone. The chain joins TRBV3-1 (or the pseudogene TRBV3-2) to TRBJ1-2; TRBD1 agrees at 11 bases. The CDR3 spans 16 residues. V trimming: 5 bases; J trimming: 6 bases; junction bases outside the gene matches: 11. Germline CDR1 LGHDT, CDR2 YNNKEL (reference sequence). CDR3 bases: TGTGCCAGCAGCGCCGGTGGGACAGGGGGTCAAAATGGCTACACCTTC. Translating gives CASSAGGTGGQNGYTF.

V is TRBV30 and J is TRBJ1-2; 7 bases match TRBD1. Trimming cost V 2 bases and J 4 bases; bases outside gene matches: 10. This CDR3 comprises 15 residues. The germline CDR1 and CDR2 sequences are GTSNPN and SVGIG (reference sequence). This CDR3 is CAWSPPGQKFYGYTF. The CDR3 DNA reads TGTGCCTGGAGTCCGCCGGGACAGAAATTCTATGGCTACACCTTC.

CDR3 sequence (DNA): TGTGCCAGCAGCCCTCGAGGAGGGGCGAGGCAGCCCCAGCATTTT. Its protein product is CASSPRGGARQPQHF. The chain has TRBV2 and TRBJ1-5; D perhaps matches TRBD1 (5 bases). The V gene lost 6 bases and the J gene lost 7 bases, with 19 bases spanning the gap. CDR1 SNHLY and CDR2 FYNNEI come from the germline V gene. The length of the CDR3 is 15 residues. Full variable domain (missing parts from reference TRBV2 and TRBJ1-5): EPEVTQTPSHQVTQMGQEVILRCVPISNHLYFYWYRQILGQKVEFLVSFYNNEISEKSEIFDDQFSVERPDGSNFTLKIRSTKLEDSAMYFCASSPRGGARQPQHFGDGTRLSIL.

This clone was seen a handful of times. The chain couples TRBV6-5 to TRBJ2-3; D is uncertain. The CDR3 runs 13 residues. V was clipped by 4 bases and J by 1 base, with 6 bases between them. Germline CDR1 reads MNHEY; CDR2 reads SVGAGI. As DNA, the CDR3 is TGTGCCAGCAGTTCTACTCGCACAGATACGCAGTATTTT. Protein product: CASSSTRTDTQYF.

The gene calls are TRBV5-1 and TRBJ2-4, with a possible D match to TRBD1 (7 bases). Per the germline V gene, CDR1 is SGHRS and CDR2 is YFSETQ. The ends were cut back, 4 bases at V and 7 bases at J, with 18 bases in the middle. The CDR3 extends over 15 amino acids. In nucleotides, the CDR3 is TGCGCCAGCAGCGCGGGACAGTCCGTTGGGAACATTCAGTACTTC. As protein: CASSAGQSVGNIQYF.